The following is a T cell receptor beta chain sequence with its context. Next came a second PCR, run for about 6 to 12 cycles, which used a sample-barcoded 5' primer along with a J-beta primer mix. TCRdb fed the 5' RACE reads into MiXCR, producing one record per CDR3 protein. Counted here are more than 650,000 distinct CDR3 sequences, around a fifth occurring once; the ten biggest clones make up approximately 20%. CDR1 MDHEN and CDR2 SYDVKM come from the germline V gene. The CDR3 extends over 12 amino acids. This sample stems from a study of blood T cells in healthy people across ages. V is TRBV28 and J is TRBJ2-1; weak D call: TRBD2 (6 bases). The DNA end favors TRBJ2-7, so the J call may be wrong. The TCR comes from a man aged 65-85 years in good health. What was sequenced was blood. The CDR3 DNA follows: TGTGCCAGCAGTTTGCTCGGGGGATGGCAGTACTTC. This translates into CASSLLGGWQYF.